A selection of T cell receptor beta chains follows, all from one sample in a study of T cells in Graves' hyperthyroidism and ophthalmopathy. TCRdb fed the multiplex PCR reads into MiXCR, producing one record per CDR3 protein. The table lists approximately 620,000 distinct CDR3 sequences, approximately 15% of them singletons. Source material: blood. The receptors come from a woman aged 40 to 50 with Graves' ophthalmopathy. Each CDR3 is given with its conserved first and last residue. Fields, in order: CDR3 protein, CDR3 DNA, D gene, J gene, clone size, V gene. A D gene is named only where the DNA matches it firmly. Not every row has a clone size; where given, it reads once, few, many or a size class.

cdr3_aa: CASSSQVDSSPSRWNEKLFF
cdr3_nt: TGTGCCAGCAGCTCTCAGGTGGACAGTAGCCCAAGTCGGTGGAATGAAAAACTGTTTTTT
d_call: -
j_call: TRBJ1-4
clone_size: -
v_call: TRBV7-9

cdr3_aa: CASSLTQRGGYNEQFF
cdr3_nt: TGTGCCAGCTCACTTACCCAGCGGGGGGGCTACAATGAGCAGTTCTTC
d_call: TRBD2
j_call: TRBJ2-1
clone_size: -
v_call: TRBV18

cdr3_aa: CASSAKLLNTGELFF
cdr3_nt: TGTGCCAGCAGCGCTAAGCTTCTGAACACCGGGGAGCTGTTTTTT
d_call: -
j_call: TRBJ2-2
clone_size: many
v_call: TRBV6-1

cdr3_aa: CASSEAGTAETQYF
cdr3_nt: TGTGCCAGCAGTGAAGCCGGGACAGCGGAGACCCAGTACTTC
d_call: TRBD1
j_call: TRBJ2-5
clone_size: many
v_call: TRBV6-1

cdr3_aa: CASSYSITVQPQHF
cdr3_nt: TGTGCCAGCAGTTACTCAATTACGGTTCAGCCCCAGCATTTT
d_call: -
j_call: TRBJ1-5
clone_size: few
v_call: TRBV6-6

cdr3_aa: CASSSPLGAGAYEQYF
cdr3_nt: TGCGCCAGCAGCTCCCCCCTCGGTGCGGGGGCCTACGAGCAGTACTTC
d_call: TRBD2
j_call: TRBJ2-7
clone_size: -
v_call: TRBV5-1

cdr3_aa: CASSFGVRYGYTF
cdr3_nt: TGTGCCAGCAGTTTCGGGGTCCGCTATGGCTACACCTTC
d_call: -
j_call: TRBJ1-2
clone_size: many
v_call: TRBV27

cdr3_aa: CASSYGTSGSSEQYF
cdr3_nt: TGTGCCAGCAGCTATGGGACTAGCGGGAGTAGCGAGCAGTACTTC
d_call: TRBD2
j_call: TRBJ2-7
clone_size: -
v_call: TRBV5-5

cdr3_aa: CASSLSGTGTMKQFF
cdr3_nt: TGTGCTAGCAGCTTATCCGGGACAGGGACAATGAAGCAGTTCTTC
d_call: TRBD1
j_call: TRBJ2-1
clone_size: -
v_call: TRBV7-7

cdr3_aa: CASSGTGGYQPQHF
cdr3_nt: TGTGCCAGCAGTGGGACAGGGGGGTATCAGCCCCAGCATTTT
d_call: TRBD1
j_call: TRBJ1-5
clone_size: -
v_call: TRBV2

cdr3_aa: CSASSQGLSNQPQHF
cdr3_nt: TGCAGTGCCAGCTCGCAGGGGCTAAGCAATCAGCCCCAGCATTTT
d_call: -
j_call: TRBJ1-5
clone_size: few
v_call: TRBV20-1

cdr3_aa: CASSYDPTGTGNYGYTF
cdr3_nt: TGTGCCAGCAGTTACGACCCCACGGGTACGGGAAACTATGGCTACACCTTC
d_call: -
j_call: TRBJ1-2
clone_size: -
v_call: TRBV6-2/TRBV6-3

cdr3_aa: CATLSYEQYF
cdr3_nt: TGTGCCACCCTCTCCTACGAGCAGTACTTC
d_call: -
j_call: TRBJ2-7
clone_size: many
v_call: TRBV28

cdr3_aa: CASSPGRSPTEAFF
cdr3_nt: TGTGCCAGCAGCCCGGGCCGGTCTCCCACTGAAGCTTTCTTT
d_call: -
j_call: TRBJ1-1
clone_size: few
v_call: TRBV5-5

cdr3_aa: CASTRDYAGAQYF
cdr3_nt: TGTGCCAGCACGAGGGACTACGCGGGGGCCCAGTACTTC
d_call: TRBD2
j_call: TRBJ2-5
clone_size: many
v_call: TRBV2

cdr3_aa: CASILDRGVTGELFF
cdr3_nt: TGTGCCAGCATCCTTGACAGGGGGGTCACCGGGGAGCTGTTTTTT
d_call: TRBD1
j_call: TRBJ2-2
clone_size: few
v_call: TRBV11-2